This section outlines one T cell receptor beta chain sequence together with its context. The record originates from a study of T-cell reconstitution after alpha-beta-depleted transplantation in children. Germline V gene data show CDR1 as LGHDT and CDR2 as YNNKEL (reference sequence). The CDR3 totals 16 residues. V dropped 2 bases and J dropped 0; count of bases not matched to a gene: 4. Library preparation (for TCRbeta) was performed with unique molecular identifiers. TCRdb itself ran the PCR reads through MiXCR, one entry per CDR3 protein. This table has about 340,000 distinct CDR3 sequences, about a tenth appearing once.

This TCR was sampled from a human donor who donated a stem cell graft to a child with acute lymphoblastic leukemia. The J gene is TRBJ2-1, the V gene TRBV3-1; 7 bases are a match to TRBD2. The sample in question was PBMCs from the stem cell graft donor, obtained from the stem cell graft. The CDR3: CASSQSGKSSYNEQFF. CDR3 nucleotide sequence: TGTGCCAGCAGCCAAAGCGGGAAGAGCTCCTACAATGAGCAGTTCTTC.